These 22 T cell receptor beta chains were sequenced from one sample in a study of T cell clonality in common variable immunodeficiency. Generated by immunoSEQ multiplex PCR, the TCRdb table keeps only in-frame clones and is missing some. Altogether 35,000 to 45,000 clones were found in the sample, and no singletons occur. The sequenced sample was peripheral blood mononuclear cells. Receptors were obtained from a person aged 18 to 75 in good health.

This clone has only a few counts. The germline gene is not matched at one end of the junction; a read error may be the cause. The observed sequence ends 3 residues before the CDR3 terminus, with the missing tail filled in from the germline J gene. The identical CDR3 is also encoded by other nucleotide sequences in the sample. The chain recombines TRBV6-4 with TRBJ2-3, with D possibly TRBD1 on 5 matching bases. This CDR3 contains 13 residues. CDR1 and CDR2 (germline): MRHNA, SNTAGT. The part of the CDR3 DNA that was read is TGCGCCAGCAGTGTAGGGGACACAGATACG. Translation: CASSVGDTDT. The CDR3 as a whole reads CASSVGDTDTQYF.

This clone was picked up many times. From the germline J gene comes the end of the CDR3, since the read stops 3 residues before it. The gene calls are TRBV7-3 and TRBJ2-2; 7 bases fit TRBD1. Germline V gene lookup returns CDR1 SGHTA and CDR2 FQGTGA. The CDR3 covers 14 residues. V lost 2 bases, J lost 7 bases, and 4 bases stayed unmatched. The DNA read from the CDR3 is TGTGCCAGCAGCTTAGACAGGGAAAGCGGGGAG. Residues: CASSLDRESGE. The CDR3 reads in full as CASSLDRESGELFF.

Many counts were recorded for this clone. The read finishes 3 residues shy of the CDR3 end, and the germline J gene is used to complete it. The rearrangement uses TRBV4-1 and TRBJ1-1; D gene unclear. CDR1 and CDR2 (germline): MGHRA, YSYEKL. With 0 bases removed from V and 3 bases from J, the gap between germline ends came to 5 bases. The CDR3 runs 13 residues. CDR3 region: CASSQDLYTEAFF. The part of the CDR3 DNA that was read is TGCGCCAGCAGCCAAGATCTGTACACTGAA.

The sample holds many counts of this clone. The read ends 3 residues shy of where the CDR3 ends; the end is completed using the germline J gene. V and J are TRBV18 and TRBJ2-3, with D uncertain. The germline gives CDR1 KGHSH, CDR2 LQKENI. The CDR3 is 14 amino acids. V shed 2 bases and J shed 1 base, with 7 bases lying between them. CDR3 DNA (partial): TGTGCCAGCTCACCATTCCCGGGCACAGATACG. Protein sequence: CASSPFPGTDT. The whole CDR3 region reads CASSPFPGTDTQYF.

There are many counts of this clone. The read ends 3 residues shy of where the CDR3 ends; the end is completed using the germline J gene. The chain has TRBV5-1 and TRBJ2-7; D is undetermined. Trimming left V 0 bases short and J 3 bases short, with 7 bases between. The CDR3 consists of 13 residues. From germline, CDR1 is SGHRS and CDR2 YFSETQ. The covered CDR3 bases are TGCGCCAGCAGCTTGGCCCCTAACTACGAG. This gives the protein CASSLAPNYE. The CDR3 in its entirety is CASSLAPNYEQYF.

This clone occurred many times. The CDR3 sequence: CASRATGVSYEQYF. The sequenced CDR3 bases are TGTGCCAGCAGAGCAACAGGGGTCTCCTACGAG. The chain recombines TRBV28 with TRBJ2-7, with 7 bases lining up with TRBD1. With the read ending 3 residues before the CDR3 end, the germline J gene is used to fill in that end. J was trimmed by 0 bases and V by 6 bases; bases with no gene match: 5. Germline-derived CDR1 and CDR2 are MDHEN and SYDVKM. CDR3 length equals 14 residues.

The table lists this clone with many counts. The CDR3 goes on 3 residues after the read ends, and that part is filled in from the germline J gene. V is TRBV7-8 and J is TRBJ2-3; possible D gene TRBD2, 6 bases. CDR1 is SGHVS, CDR2 FQNEAQ, per germline. Trimming pared 5 bases from V and 5 bases from J, leaving 20 bases between. The CDR3 sequence is 16 residues long. The CDR3 bases that were read are TGTGCCAGCAGCGGGACTGGCGGGTACATTGGAGATACG. Amino acid sequence: CASSGTGGYIGDT. The complete CDR3 reads CASSGTGGYIGDTQYF.

This clone was observed at least ten times. Read coverage stops 3 residues before the CDR3 terminus; the germline J gene supplies the remainder. V gene TRBV5-4 combines with J gene TRBJ2-2; 7 bases are a match to TRBD1. Germline assignment: CDR1 SGHNT and CDR2 YYREEE (reference sequence). The CDR3 length is 15 residues. V lost 2 bases and J lost 4; bases outside the gene matches: 5. CDR3 in amino acids: CASSFRTGGTGELFF. Partial CDR3 DNA: TGTGCCAGCAGCTTCCGGACAGGAGGCACCGGGGAG.

The sample holds many counts of this clone. The CDR3 extends 3 residues past the end of the read, so its final part is completed from the germline J gene. J is TRBJ2-3 and V is TRBV5-1; 11 positions agree with TRBD2. The CDR3 is made up of 16 amino acids. Germline CDR1 is SGHRS and CDR2 is YFSETQ. The J segment lost 3 bases and the V segment lost 0 bases, leaving 3 bases of the junction unmatched. The CDR3 here is CASSLGRLAGTDTQYF. CDR3 DNA, as far as it was read: TGCGCCAGCAGCTTGGGCAGACTAGCGGGAACAGATACG.

This clone was observed many times. The part of the CDR3 DNA that was read is TGTGCCAGCAGCATCAGGGGAGCGGTGGGCACTGAA. Protein product: CASSIRGAVGTE. The full CDR3 sequence reads CASSIRGAVGTEAFF. The gene calls are TRBV7-8 and TRBJ1-1, with TRBD1 as a possible D gene (6 bases). From the germline J gene comes the end of the CDR3, since the read stops 3 residues before it. Germline CDR1 is SGHVS and CDR2 is FQNEAQ. This CDR3 has 15 residues. The V end was cut by 5 bases, the J end by 4 bases, with 17 bases between.

In this sample, this clone turned up many times. The missing CDR3 end, 3 residues past where the read stops, is filled in from the germline J gene. This chain uses TRBV4-1 with TRBJ2-2; 10 bases fit TRBD1. Germline-derived CDR1 and CDR2 are MGHRA and YSYEKL. The CDR3 runs 16 residues. The CDR3 reads CASSQRQGAGNEKLFF. The CDR3 DNA, read in part, is TGCGCCAGCAGCCAACGACAGGGGGCAGGTAATGAAAAG.

This clone occurred a few times. The sequence runs out 3 residues before the end of the CDR3; the remainder is reconstructed from the germline J gene. The chain couples TRBV20-1 to TRBJ1-6; 8 positions agree with TRBD1. The CDR3 loop spans 15 amino acids. Germline trimming cut 3 bases from V and 7 bases from J; bases unmatched to any gene: 8. Germline V gene data show CDR1 as DFQATT and CDR2 as SNEGSKA (reference sequence). The CDR3 sequence: CSARTSGTGNSPLHF. The CDR3 DNA, read in part, is TGCAGTGCTAGGACCTCCGGGACAGGAAATTCACCC.

This clone appeared many times. The read ends 3 residues before the CDR3 terminus; that terminus is restored from the germline J gene. The chain is built from TRBV20-1 and TRBJ1-1; D is unclear. CDR3 length equals 12 residues. The V end was cut by 1 base, the J end by 3 bases, with 6 bases between. Germline V gene sequence: CDR1 DFQATT, CDR2 SNEGSKA (reference sequence). CDR3 bases read: TGCAGTGCTAGAGTAACGGACACTGAA. Protein product: CSARVTDTE. In full, the CDR3 is CSARVTDTEAFF.

This clone has a count of ten or more. The read finishes 3 residues shy of the CDR3 end, and the germline J gene is used to complete it. The chain has TRBV13 and TRBJ2-7; D uncertain. V was cut by 5 bases and J by 4 bases, with 9 bases left in between. The germline CDR1 and CDR2 sequences are PRHDT and FYEKMQ (reference sequence). The CDR3 is made up of 12 amino acids. The CDR3 is CASSGPGYEQYF. CDR3 DNA, as far as it was read: TGTGCCAGCAGCGGCCCGGGTTACGAG.

This clone was picked up many times. The read is 3 residues too short to cover the CDR3 end, so that end is filled in from the germline J gene. V usage is TRBV7-9 and J usage is TRBJ1-1, with 8 bases that match TRBD1. CDR3 length equals 12 residues. From germline, CDR1 is SEHNR and CDR2 FQNEAQ (reference sequence). The CDR3 protein is CASSRDRQGAFF. The DNA read from the CDR3 is TGTGCCAGCAGCCGGGACAGGCAGGGA.

This clone has only a few counts. The read terminates 3 residues ahead of where the CDR3 ends, so the germline J gene completes it. This chain joins TRBV29-1 and TRBJ1-4; D might be TRBD1 (5 bases). Trimming removed 5 bases from V and 5 bases from J, with 9 bases in between. The CDR3 contains 12 residues. Germline loops: CDR1 SQVTM, CDR2 ANQGSEA. Incomplete CDR3 DNA: TGCAGCGTTCTGACAGTAAATGAAAAA. This gives the protein CSVLTVNEK. The entire CDR3 protein reads CSVLTVNEKLFF. Full variable domain (outside the CDR3, taken from reference TRBV29-1 and TRBJ1-4): SAVISQKPSRDICQRGTSLTIQCQVDSQVTMMFWYRQQPGQSLTLIATANQGSEATYESGFVIDKFPISRPNLTFSTLTVSNMSPEDSSIYLCSVLTVNEKLFFGSGTQLSVL.

This clone was counted only a few times. The sequenced part of the CDR3 DNA is TGTGCCAGCAGCTTTGGACAGGCGGCGGCCGAG. Translating gives CASSFGQAAAE. The full CDR3 is CASSFGQAAAEQYF. This sequence joins TRBV13 and TRBJ2-7; 7 bases match TRBD1. The read gets to within 3 residues of the CDR3 end, and the germline J gene fills in the rest. The germline gives CDR1 PRHDT, CDR2 FYEKMQ (reference sequence). This CDR3 contains 14 residues. Losses at the gene ends were 3 bases for V and 6 bases for J; bases not matched to a gene: 8.

This clone has at least ten counts. Coverage ceases 3 residues before the CDR3 finishes, and the germline J gene fills in the end. Within the sample, other DNA sequences also encode this same CDR3. The chain links TRBV19 to TRBJ2-1; a possible D gene is TRBD2 (6 bases). Trimming shortened V by 8 bases and J by 4 bases, and 9 bases separated the two germline ends. CDR3 size: 12 residues. The germline CDR1 and CDR2 sequences are LNHDA and SQIVND (reference sequence). Partial CDR3 DNA: TGTGCCAGTCGGACTATTTACAATGAG. Translating gives CASRTIYNE. The whole CDR3 reads CASRTIYNEQFF.

As to this clone: Read sequence stops 3 residues before the CDR3 end, and the germline J gene provides the missing end. The chain is built from TRBV5-8 and TRBJ1-1, with D possibly TRBD1 on 6 matching bases. CDR1 is SGHTS and CDR2 is YDEGEE in the germline V gene. V lost 1 base, J lost 5 bases, and 15 bases lay in between. The CDR3 covers 15 residues. CDR3 in amino acids: CASSLWTQGRTEAFF. CDR3 DNA (partial): TGTGCCAGCAGCTTGTGGACACAGGGACGGACTGAA.

This clone was counted ten times or more. The read ends 3 residues before the CDR3 terminus; that terminus is restored from the germline J gene. The V gene is TRBV10-3, the J gene TRBJ2-3; 15 nucleotides match TRBD2. V lost 5 bases and J lost 4; bases outside the gene matches: 4. This CDR3 spans 16 amino acids. Germline CDR1 and CDR2: ENHRY and SYGVKD. The CDR3 spells CAISWTSGGAADTQYF. CDR3 DNA (partial): TGTGCCATCAGTTGGACTAGCGGGGGGGCTGCAGATACG.

This clone was picked up many times. The read ends 3 residues early relative to the CDR3; the germline J gene fills the gap. The V call is TRBV3-1 (or the pseudogene TRBV3-2), the J call TRBJ1-5, with TRBD1 identical over 7 bases. Per germline, CDR1 LGHDT and CDR2 YNNKEL (reference sequence). The V gene end was trimmed by 2 bases and the J gene end by 1 base; junction bases not matched to a gene: 5. CDR3 size: 16 residues. The covered CDR3 bases are TGTGCCAGCAGCCAATCCCCGACAGGGAGCAATCAGCCC. Protein sequence: CASSQSPTGSNQP. The full CDR3 sequence reads CASSQSPTGSNQPQHF.

This clone was counted many times. The germline gene is not matched at one end of the junction; a read error may be the cause. Read sequence stops 3 residues before the CDR3 end, and the germline J gene provides the missing end. The chain recombines TRBV7-7 with TRBJ2-1; 7 positions agree with TRBD2. Germline V CDR1 and CDR2: SSHAT, FNYEAQ (reference sequence). This CDR3 is 16 amino acids long. CDR3 loop: CASSLVQVLAVNEQFF. The covered CDR3 bases are TGTGCTAGCAGCTTAGTCCAAGTCCTAGCGGTGAATGAG.